A selection of T cell receptor beta chains follows, all from one sample in a study of CD8 T cells in ankylosing spondylitis. TCRdb processed the 5' RACE reads anew with MiXCR; each CDR3 protein has one entry. The data show 200,000 to 300,000 distinct CDR3 sequences, 7.5% to 9% seen once. Sequencing was done on a sample of blood, either unsorted or a sorted T cell fraction (not recorded which). All receptors derive from a male donor with ankylosing spondylitis or in good health (not recorded which). Each CDR3 is given with its conserved first and last residue. D genes are given only for firm matches. Not all rows give a size; the values are once, few, many and, for expanded clones, a class.

>TRBV4-3|many|TRBJ1-2|.
CASSQDSGPNYGYTF
TGCGCCAGCAGCCAAGATTCTGGGCCCAACTATGGCTACACCTTC
>TRBV6-1|many|TRBJ1-6|.
CASSLDRRPSNSPLHF
TGTGCCAGCAGCCTCGACAGGCGCCCTTCCAATTCACCCCTCCACTTT
>TRBV13|many|TRBJ1-5|.
CASSLSPRGSNQPQHF
TGTGCCAGCAGCTTATCCCCCCGCGGGAGCAATCAGCCCCAGCATTTT
>TRBV3-1|many|TRBJ1-6|.
CASSQGLDSPLHF
TGTGCCAGCAGCCAAGGACTGGATTCACCCCTCCACTTT
>TRBV6-2/TRBV6-3|.|TRBJ2-1|TRBD2
CASTSAGGLSYNEQFF
TGTGCCAGCACCTCAGCGGGGGGCCTCTCCTACAATGAGCAGTTCTTC
>TRBV5-1|.|TRBJ2-5|TRBD2
CASSPGLAGPFPSQETQYF
TGCGCCAGCAGCCCGGGACTAGCGGGGCCTTTTCCTTCTCAAGAGACCCAGTACTTC
>TRBV7-9|few|TRBJ1-2|TRBD1
CASTVGTGEGYTF
TGTGCCAGCACCGTCGGGACAGGGGAAGGCTACACCTTC
>TRBV7-8|.|TRBJ2-3|TRBD2
CASSPAGGRNTQYF
TGTGCCAGCAGCCCAGCGGGGGGGCGTAATACGCAGTATTTT
>TRBV20-1|.|TRBJ2-1|.
CSAPVAGSSYNEQFF
TGCAGTGCTCCGGTCGCGGGCAGCTCCTACAATGAGCAGTTCTTC
>TRBV20-1|many|TRBJ2-3|.
CSARDPARAGTDTQYF
TGCAGTGCTAGAGATCCCGCGCGGGCTGGCACAGATACGCAGTATTTT
>TRBV5-1|many|TRBJ2-7|.
CASSLESGYEQYF
TGCGCCAGCAGCTTGGAGTCGGGATACGAGCAGTACTTC
>TRBV6-5|few|TRBJ1-2|.
CASSFRPLYGYTF
TGTGCCAGCAGTTTTCGGCCACTCTATGGCTACACCTTC
>TRBV27|few|TRBJ2-7|.
CASSLSVGVVSYEQYF
TGTGCCAGCAGTTTATCGGTGGGCGTTGTCTCCTACGAGCAGTACTTC
>TRBV12-3/TRBV12-4|many|TRBJ2-2|.
CASSDSYTGELFF
TGTGCCAGCAGTGACTCGTACACCGGGGAGCTGTTTTTT
>TRBV4-3|many|TRBJ2-1|TRBD2
CASSQDGLAVYNEQFF
TGCGCCAGCAGCCAAGATGGACTAGCGGTATACAATGAGCAGTTCTTC
>TRBV6-2/TRBV6-3|many|TRBJ2-7|TRBD1
CASRTLRTGPFDEQYF
TGTGCCAGCAGAACCCTCAGGACAGGCCCATTCGACGAGCAGTACTTC
>TRBV18|.|TRBJ1-4|TRBD1
CASSLYLGTENEKLFF
TGTGCCAGCTCACTCTATCTAGGGACAGAAAATGAAAAACTGTTTTTT
>TRBV4-2|many|TRBJ1-5|TRBD1
CASSVNSRQGAWLFNQPQHF
TGTGCCAGCAGCGTCAACTCTCGACAGGGGGCATGGTTGTTCAATCAGCCCCAGCATTTT
>TRBV20-1|many|TRBJ1-5|.
CSATTGLRNQPQHF
TGCAGTGCTACGACCGGGCTCAGAAATCAGCCCCAGCATTTT
>TRBV11-2|many|TRBJ1-4|.
CASSLEGRGNEKLFF
TGTGCCAGCAGCTTAGAAGGAAGGGGAAATGAAAAACTGTTTTTT
>TRBV12-3/TRBV12-4|many|TRBJ1-5|.
CASSLEGRQPQHF
TGTGCCAGCAGTTTAGAGGGCCGCCAGCCCCAGCATTTT
>TRBV10-3|many|TRBJ1-2|.
CAISVSSAGPYGYTF
TGTGCCATCAGTGTCTCTTCGGCGGGCCCCTATGGCTACACCTTC
>TRBV7-9|few|TRBJ1-1|.
CASSTVLGTNTEAFF
TGTGCCAGCTCGACGGTACTTGGGACGAACACTGAAGCTTTCTTT
>TRBV20-1|.|TRBJ2-3|TRBD2
CSALAPGLAGGIDTQYF
TGCAGTGCTCTGGCGCCGGGACTAGCGGGAGGAATAGATACGCAGTATTTT
>TRBV7-9|many|TRBJ2-4|.
CASSRGGYIQYF
TGTGCCAGCAGCAGGGGGGGTTACATTCAGTACTTC
>TRBV7-9|.|TRBJ2-7|TRBD1
CASSSNRGKGEQYF
TGTGCCAGCAGCTCAAACAGGGGCAAAGGGGAGCAGTACTTC
>TRBV5-5|many|TRBJ2-5|TRBD1
CASSFNSGGAETQYF
TGTGCCAGCAGCTTTAATTCAGGGGGCGCGGAGACCCAGTACTTC
>TRBV9|many|TRBJ2-7|.
CASSVDSGHGYEQYF
TGTGCCAGCAGCGTAGATTCGGGCCACGGGTACGAGCAGTACTTC
>TRBV6-1|few|TRBJ1-6|TRBD1
CASTDHRDSTYNSPLHF
TGTGCCAGCACCGATCACCGGGACAGCACTTATAATTCACCCCTCCACTTT
>TRBV12-3/TRBV12-4|.|TRBJ2-1|TRBD1
CASSPWDSTYNEQFF
TGTGCCAGCAGTCCCTGGGACAGTACCTACAATGAGCAGTTCTTC
>TRBV5-1|many|TRBJ2-1|.
CASSLDPSGLEQFF
TGCGCCAGCAGCTTGGATCCCTCCGGGCTTGAGCAGTTCTTC
>TRBV7-2|many|TRBJ2-3|TRBD2
CASSRGLAGSTDTQYF
TGTGCCAGCAGCCGGGGACTAGCGGGAAGCACAGATACGCAGTATTTT
>TRBV5-1|many|TRBJ1-2|.
CASSLGSGDGGYTF
TGCGCCAGCAGCTTGGGGTCAGGGGACGGGGGCTACACCTTC
>TRBV6-2/TRBV6-3|many|TRBJ2-5|.
CASSYGAYQGTQYF
TGTGCCAGCAGTTACGGGGCCTACCAAGGGACCCAGTACTTC
>TRBV5-1|many|TRBJ2-1|TRBD2
CASISERGDNEQFF
TGCGCCAGCATTTCGGAGCGGGGGGACAATGAGCAGTTCTTC
>TRBV29-1|many|TRBJ2-1|TRBD1
CSVLRDRHNEQFF
TGCAGCGTCCTCCGGGACAGGCACAATGAGCAGTTCTTC
>TRBV20-1|.|TRBJ2-1|TRBD1
CSASASGTAYNEQFF
TGCAGTGCTAGCGCCTCCGGGACAGCCTACAATGAGCAGTTCTTC
>TRBV12-3/TRBV12-4|.|TRBJ1-6|.
CASSYPQAGSPLHF
TGTGCCAGCAGCTACCCCCAGGCTGGCTCACCCCTCCACTTT
>TRBV12-3/TRBV12-4|few|TRBJ2-1|TRBD2
CASRSRGTSGRGEQFF
TGTGCCAGCAGATCTCGTGGGACTAGCGGGAGAGGGGAGCAGTTCTTC
>TRBV12-3/TRBV12-4|few|TRBJ2-3|.
CVSNLGGVDTQYF
TGTGTAAGCAACCTTGGGGGAGTAGATACGCAGTATTTT
>TRBV12-3/TRBV12-4|many|TRBJ1-2|.
CASSPGGHAGYTF
TGTGCCAGCAGCCCGGGCGGCCACGCCGGCTACACCTTC
>TRBV3-1|.|TRBJ2-3|.
CASSQGQSTDTQYF
TGTGCCAGCAGCCAAGGACAGAGCACAGATACGCAGTATTTT
>TRBV9|.|TRBJ2-5|.
CASSVTAGSLGETQYF
TGTGCCAGCAGCGTAACAGCCGGGTCCTTAGGGGAGACCCAGTACTTC
>TRBV5-1|many|TRBJ1-2|.
CASSLGDGSLANYGYTF
TGCGCCAGCAGCTTGGGCGACGGGAGCCTCGCTAACTATGGCTACACCTTC
>TRBV9|many|TRBJ2-7|TRBD2
CASSVGIAGSNEQYF
TGTGCCAGCAGCGTAGGAATAGCGGGAAGTAACGAGCAGTACTTC
>TRBV5-5|.|TRBJ2-7|TRBD2
CASSFLAGTYEQYF
TGTGCCAGCAGCTTCCTAGCGGGGACCTACGAGCAGTACTTC
>TRBV5-8|.|TRBJ2-3|.
CARGPGVSLDTQYF
TGTGCCAGGGGACCCGGGGTCAGCTTAGATACGCAGTATTTT
>TRBV12-3/TRBV12-4|.|TRBJ1-2|.
CASTLGGNGYTF
TGTGCCAGCACCCTCGGGGGGAATGGCTACACCTTC
>TRBV3-1|many|TRBJ2-5|.
CASSQDQGPGVTQYF
TGTGCCAGCAGCCAAGATCAGGGCCCCGGGGTGACCCAGTACTTC
>TRBV10-3|many|TRBJ2-1|.
CAITRDTYNEQFF
TGTGCCATCACCCGGGACACCTACAATGAGCAGTTCTTC
>TRBV11-2|many|TRBJ2-1|.
CASSLGTSSEQFF
TGTGCCAGCAGCTTAGGGACGTCAAGCGAGCAGTTCTTC